Included here is one T cell receptor (beta chain) sequence, with context. It lacks a known antigen. Since a much larger clone is just one base distant, this may be a read error. These data originate in a study of shared clonotypes between healthy human individuals (TCRdb year 2020). Background for the entire study: The cohort included a few men and a couple of women between 18 and 49 years of age. Per donor, leukapheresis produced somewhere between about 0.85 and 8.9 billion PBMCs. For each donor, CD4 naive and CD4 memory were each run on three plates, CD8 naive on two plates, and CD8 memory on one plate. Different laboratories and diverse techniques were used to prepare libraries and sequence TCR repertoires, to increase sequencing depth and limit assay-specific biases. To estimate repertoire size and how much clonotype sharing occurs between individuals, the study deeply sequenced the blood TCR repertoires of roughly 5 healthy adults. Overall study results and their limits: Larger estimated clonotype richness was generally found for naive subsets than for memory subsets. Based on pairwise subsampling, the degree of clonotype sharing among donors was expected to be affected by sequencing depth. Only blood was sampled, and tissue TCR repertoires likely differ from those in blood. Incomplete sequencing was indicated by rarefaction of sorted-subset datasets, despite the large sequencing depth. When a few donors were compared, the shared fraction of clonotypes was 5% to 6.5% for naive CD4, approximately 3.3% for naive CD8, roughly 2.5% for memory CD4, and about 0.36% for memory CD8. Compared with non-shared clonotypes, the clonotypes found in all four sorted-subset donors had higher generation probabilities. Because the study included only a small number of donors, the genetic and exposure-history diversity represented was limited.

Healthy HIV-negative adults with no recently reported acute infections or vaccinations were included as donors. All donors were Caucasian adults living in Nashville, Tennessee, USA. CD4+ T cells were enriched by magnetic negative selection; naive cells were then positively selected on CD45RA, and the negative fraction formed the memory subset. Blood was obtained by leukapheresis, after which PBMCs were separated by Ficoll-Histopaque density gradient centrifugation and cryopreserved in liquid nitrogen vapor phase. Purity and quantity of every magnetically sorted T cell population were checked by analytical flow cytometry. Genomic DNA was isolated from each sorted fraction and quantified by UV absorbance on a Nanodrop 2000c. Using the deep immunoSEQ assay, TCR CDR3 regions were amplified from genomic DNA by multiplex PCR. For each cell subset, the extracted genomic DNA was distributed evenly across all wells of several immunoSEQ 96-well plates, and each plate served as one replicate. For sorted subsets, approximately 190 ng of genomic DNA, equivalent to 25,000 to 30,000 T cell genomes, went into each replicate PCR. Purified libraries were quantified with a Qubit 3.0 fluorometer, sized on a Bioanalyzer 2100, and re-quantified with the KAPA Library Quantification kit. Every immunoSEQ 96-well plate was sequenced on a dedicated single-read 150-cycle Illumina NextSeq 550 flow cell. The authors' analysis ran thus. Because only junctional sequences without quality scores were contained in the immunoSEQ output, filtering matching that applied to full-length reads could not be performed. Sequences were annotated with PyIR, a Python wrapper for IgBLAST v1.9, and V/J genes and CDR3 were assigned using IMGT germline references. Reads were removed for weak V/J assignments (E-value above 1e-6), missing CDR3, stop codons, out-of-frame junctions, or ambiguous translated residues. V3J clonotypes were defined by identical inferred V gene, J gene, and CDR3 amino acid sequence. Percentage overlap between repertoires was calculated by dividing the number of shared unique clonotypes by the size of the smaller repertoire. Three approaches were used to assess repertoire richness: RTK rarefaction, the Chao1 estimator, and Recon v2.1 estimates of unobserved clonotypes. OLGA was used to compute generation probabilities for all TCRbeta clonotypes that the gDNA method yielded from a handful of donors. TCRdb took over this immuneACCESS table, retaining in-frame rearrangements with V and J assigned. Such tables are incomplete; in checked studies, under half of the missing clones stem from an unresolved V gene, and the remainder is unexplained. V, J and clone size were drawn from that table, and D and trimming were deduced from the DNA. This sample is represented by some 2 million clones; 90% to 95% of them were singletons. Of the sample, 0.1% to 0.15% falls within the top ten clones.

From V the trimming removes 6 bases and from J it removes 4 bases, while the gene matches leave 0 bases of the junction unaccounted for. The CDR3 measures 11 amino acids from cysteine to phenylalanine. Solely the CDR3 DNA is kept, with 33 bases framed from the first base. CDR1 GTSNPN and CDR2 SVGIG were looked up in the germline V gene (reference sequence). The receptor was isolated from a man in his late teens or twenties in good health. The sample comprised naive CD4+ T cells sorted from blood. The sample's cell subset or site label, decoded: CD45RA+ positively selected. The chain was built from TRBV30 and TRBJ2-3; a stretch of 8 junction bases matches TRBD2. The sequenced DNA: TGTGCCTGCGGGGGGGCAGATACGCAGTATTTT. Translation gives CACGGADTQYF. Reference TRBV30 and TRBJ2-3 genes cover what lies past the CDR3, so the full variable domain is SQTIHQWPATLVQPVGSPLSLECTVEGTSNPNLYWYRQAAGRGLQLLFYSVGIGQISSEVPQNLSASRPQDRQFILSSKKLLLSDSGFYLCACGGADTQYFGPGTRLTVL.